The clone carrying this T cell receptor (beta chain) was observed at least ten times. Its antigen is unidentified. TCRdb called the reads again in MiXCR, with one record for every CDR3 protein. This table has about 260,000 distinct CDR3 sequences, 12% to 15% appearing once. This specimen comes from a study of T cell repertoires in cytomegalovirus infection. Study-level background: Public TCR beta signatures were indicative of both CMV infection and a matching HLA type. Findings of the study overall: Dominating the ex vivo response were TCR beta clonotypes that were CMV-specific and HLA-C-restricted. Cumulative frequency of public TCR beta families picked out carriers of CMV plus the relevant HLA.

The clonotype comes from a human donor in good health (CMV status not recorded). Some clones in this sample may be carry-over from other donors' samples. The sequenced sample consisted of PBMCs.

The CDR3, as DNA: TGTGCCAGCAGCTTAGATGGCCGGGGTGATCAGCCCCAGCATTTT. This translates into CASSLDGRGDQPQHF. The J gene is TRBJ1-5, the V gene TRBV7-9; no clear D. The CDR3 is made up of 15 amino acids. The germline CDR1 and CDR2 sequences are SEHNR and FQNEAQ (reference sequence). Trimming left V 1 base short and J 5 bases short, with 12 bases between.